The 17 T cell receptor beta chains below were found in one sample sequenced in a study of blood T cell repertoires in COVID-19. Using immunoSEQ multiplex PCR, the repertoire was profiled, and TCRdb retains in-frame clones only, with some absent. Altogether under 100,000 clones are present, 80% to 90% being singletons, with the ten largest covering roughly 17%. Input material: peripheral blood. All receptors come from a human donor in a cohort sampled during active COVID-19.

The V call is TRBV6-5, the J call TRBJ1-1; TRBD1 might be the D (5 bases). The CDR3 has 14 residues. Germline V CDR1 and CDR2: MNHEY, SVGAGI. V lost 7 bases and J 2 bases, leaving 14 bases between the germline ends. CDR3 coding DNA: TGTGCCAGCACCCCCGCAGGGCAAAACACTGAAGCTTTCTTT. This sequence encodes CASTPAGQNTEAFF.

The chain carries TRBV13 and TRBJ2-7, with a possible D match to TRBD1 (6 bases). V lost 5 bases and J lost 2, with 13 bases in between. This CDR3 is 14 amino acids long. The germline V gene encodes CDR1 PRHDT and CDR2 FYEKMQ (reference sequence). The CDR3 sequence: CASSQTGMTYEQYF. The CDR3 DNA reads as TGTGCCAGCAGCCAAACAGGGATGACCTACGAGCAGTACTTC.

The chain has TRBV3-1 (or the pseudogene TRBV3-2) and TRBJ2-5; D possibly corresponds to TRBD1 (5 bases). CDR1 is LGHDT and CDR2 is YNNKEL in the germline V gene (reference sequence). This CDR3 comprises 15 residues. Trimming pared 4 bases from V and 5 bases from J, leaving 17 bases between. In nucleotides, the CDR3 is TGTGCCAGCAGCCTTAGGGGTGCGGTCGGGGAGACCCAGTACTTC. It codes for CASSLRGAVGETQYF.

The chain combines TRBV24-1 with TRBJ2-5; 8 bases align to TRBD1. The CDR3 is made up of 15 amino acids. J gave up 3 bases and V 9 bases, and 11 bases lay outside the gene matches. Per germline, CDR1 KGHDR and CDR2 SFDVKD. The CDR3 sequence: CATRKTGQAEETQYF. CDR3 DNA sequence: TGTGCCACCCGGAAAACGGGACAGGCGGAAGAGACCCAGTACTTC.

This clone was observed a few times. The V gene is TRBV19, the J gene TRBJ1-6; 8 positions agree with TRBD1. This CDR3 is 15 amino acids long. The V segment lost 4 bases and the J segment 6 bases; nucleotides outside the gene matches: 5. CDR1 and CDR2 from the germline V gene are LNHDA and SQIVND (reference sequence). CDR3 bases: TGTGCCAGTAGTACCGGGACAGGTCTTAATTCACCCCTCCACTTT. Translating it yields CASSTGTGLNSPLHF.

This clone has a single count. CDR3 protein: CASSLNPTSGELFF. The DNA of the CDR3 is TGTGCCAGCAGCTTAAATCCGACTAGCGGGGAGCTGTTTTTT. The chain joins TRBV7-3 to TRBJ2-2, with D possibly TRBD2 on 6 matching bases. V was cut by 1 base and J by 7 bases, with 10 bases left in between. Germline CDR1 is SGHTA and CDR2 is FQGTGA. This CDR3 has 14 residues.

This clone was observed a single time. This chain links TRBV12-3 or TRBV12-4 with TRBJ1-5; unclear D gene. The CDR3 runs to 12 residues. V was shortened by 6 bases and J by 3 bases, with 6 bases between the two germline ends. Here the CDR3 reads CASSLLNQPQHF. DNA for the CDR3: TGTGCCAGCAGCCTTCTCAATCAGCCCCAGCATTTT.

The CDR3: CASRLQGSQETQYF. The CDR3, as DNA: TGTGCCAGCAGGTTACAGGGATCCCAAGAGACCCAGTACTTC. The rearrangement joins TRBV28 to TRBJ2-5; maybe TRBD1 (6 bases). Germline CDR1 and CDR2: MDHEN and SYDVKM. The CDR3 covers 14 residues. Trimming stripped 6 bases from V and 1 base from J, with 12 bases between. The entire variable domain, with the rest obtained from reference TRBV28 and TRBJ2-5, is as follows: DVKVTQSSRYLVKRTGEKVFLECVQDMDHENMFWYRQDPGLGLRLIYFSYDVKMKEKGDIPEGYSVSREKKERFSLILESASTNQTSMYLCASRLQGSQETQYFGPGTRLLVL.

Here the CDR3 reads CSASGLAGRTDTQYF. The CDR3, as DNA: TGCAGTGCTAGTGGACTAGCGGGGCGGACAGATACGCAGTATTTT. This chain connects TRBV20-1 to TRBJ2-3; 12 nucleotides agree with TRBD2. The CDR3 sequence is 15 residues long. Trimming removed 3 bases from V and 3 bases from J; junction bases left unmatched: 4. Germline V gene data show CDR1 as DFQATT and CDR2 as SNEGSKA (reference sequence).

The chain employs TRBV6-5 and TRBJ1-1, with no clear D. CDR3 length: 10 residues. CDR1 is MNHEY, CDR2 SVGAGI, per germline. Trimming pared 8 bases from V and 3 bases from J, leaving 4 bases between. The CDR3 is CASGDTEAFF. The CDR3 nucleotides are TGTGCCAGCGGAGACACTGAAGCTTTCTTT.

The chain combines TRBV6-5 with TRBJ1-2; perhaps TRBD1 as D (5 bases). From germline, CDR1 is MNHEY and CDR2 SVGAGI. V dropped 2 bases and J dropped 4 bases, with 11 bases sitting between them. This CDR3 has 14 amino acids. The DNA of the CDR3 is TGTGCCAGCAGTTACGGCGGGGCAGGCTATGGCTACACCTTC. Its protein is CASSYGGAGYGYTF.

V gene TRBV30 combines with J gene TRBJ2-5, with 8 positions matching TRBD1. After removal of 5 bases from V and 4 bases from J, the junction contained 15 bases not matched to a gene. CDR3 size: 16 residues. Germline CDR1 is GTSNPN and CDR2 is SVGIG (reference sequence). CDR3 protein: CAWWNLQGAVGETQYF. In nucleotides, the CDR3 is TGTGCCTGGTGGAATCTGCAGGGGGCTGTGGGAGAGACCCAGTACTTC.

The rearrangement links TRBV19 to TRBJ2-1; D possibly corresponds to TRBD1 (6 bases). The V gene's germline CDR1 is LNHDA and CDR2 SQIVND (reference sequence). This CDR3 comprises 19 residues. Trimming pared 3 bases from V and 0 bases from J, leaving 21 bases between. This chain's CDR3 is CASSMILDSQLSSYNEQFF. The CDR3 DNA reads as TGTGCCAGTAGTATGATTTTGGACAGCCAATTAAGCTCCTACAATGAGCAGTTCTTC.

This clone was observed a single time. The CDR3 is CASSIWTSTTDTQYF. The CDR3 region has the DNA TGTGCCAGTAGTATTTGGACTAGCACTACAGATACGCAGTATTTT. The rearrangement links TRBV19 to TRBJ2-3; 8 bases are a match to TRBD2. J gave up 3 bases and V 3 bases, and 5 bases lay outside the gene matches. The CDR3 length is 15 residues. The germline V gene has CDR1 LNHDA and CDR2 SQIVND (reference sequence).

The CDR3 is CASSQGANTEAFF. Written as DNA, the CDR3 is TGCGCCAGCAGCCAAGGGGCGAACACTGAAGCTTTCTTT. The chain employs TRBV4-3 and TRBJ1-1; D unclear. This CDR3 has 13 residues. V shed 1 base and J shed 1 base, with 4 bases lying between them. In germline, CDR1 is LGHNA, CDR2 YSLEER.

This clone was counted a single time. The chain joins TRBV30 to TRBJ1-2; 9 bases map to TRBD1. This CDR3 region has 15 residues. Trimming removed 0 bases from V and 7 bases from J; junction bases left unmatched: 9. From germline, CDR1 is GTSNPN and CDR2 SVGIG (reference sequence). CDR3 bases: TGTGCCTGGAGTGTAGGGACGGGACAGGGAACTGGCTACACCTTC. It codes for CAWSVGTGQGTGYTF. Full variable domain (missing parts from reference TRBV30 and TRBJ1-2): SQTIHQWPATLVQPVGSPLSLECTVEGTSNPNLYWYRQAAGRGLQLLFYSVGIGQISSEVPQNLSASRPQDRQFILSSKKLLLSDSGFYLCAWSVGTGQGTGYTFGSGTRLTVV.

CDR3 nucleotides: TGTGCCAGCAGCATTACAGTTAATGAAAAACTGTTTTTT. Protein: CASSITVNEKLFF. The rearrangement links TRBV21-1 to TRBJ1-4; the D segment call TRBD1 is taken from the table without a DNA check. TRBV21-1 counts as a pseudogene. CDR3 size: 13 residues.